Following are 21 T cell receptor beta chains from one sample sequenced in a study of PD-1 blockade in classical Hodgkin lymphoma. No patient escaped relapse after autologous stem cell transplantation, and brentuximab vedotin exposure varied. Clones were sequenced by immunoSEQ multiplex PCR, and TCRdb holds only the in-frame ones, with some missing. Of 21,000 or so clones detected, 80% appear once; the ten largest clones hold about a sixth. The sequencing used peripheral blood mononuclear cells (PBMCs), collected before the second cycle of nivolumab. Receptor source: a human donor with classical Hodgkin lymphoma.

This clone has only a few counts. This rearrangement joins TRBV5-1 to TRBJ1-1; D may be TRBD1 (5 bases). Germline CDR1 SGHRS, CDR2 YFSETQ. The germline V and J ends were trimmed by 4 bases and 6 bases, with 19 bases remaining between them. The CDR3 covers 15 residues. In DNA form, the CDR3 reads TGCGCCAGCAGCCGCGGTGGAGGGGAGATTGCTGAAGCTTTCTTT. Translating gives CASSRGGGEIAEAFF. The variable domain in full, completed from reference TRBV5-1 and TRBJ1-1, reads KAGVTQTPRYLIKTRGQQVTLSCSPISGHRSVSWYQQTPGQGLQFLFEYFSETQRNKGNFPGRFSGRQFSNSRSEMNVSTLELGDSALYLCASSRGGGEIAEAFFGQGTRLTVV.

The chain has TRBV9 and TRBJ2-2, with 7 nucleotides matching TRBD2. The junction had 2 bases not matched to a gene; V was cut back by 0 bases and J by 3 bases. The CDR3 length is 15 residues. In germline, CDR1 is SGDLS, CDR2 YYNGEE. This chain's CDR3 is CASSVGLADTGELFF. CDR3 nucleotides: TGTGCCAGCAGCGTAGGCCTAGCGGACACCGGGGAGCTGTTTTTT.

The V and J genes are TRBV6-1 and TRBJ2-1, with 8 bases fitting TRBD1. V lost 11 bases to trimming and J lost 8 bases; unmatched junction nucleotides: 11. Germline-derived CDR1 and CDR2 are MNHNS and SASEGT. This CDR3 is 13 amino acids long. Here the CDR3 reads CAGQGALVDEQFF. The CDR3 DNA follows: TGTGCCGGCCAGGGGGCGCTTGTCGATGAGCAGTTCTTC.

The V call is TRBV6-1, the J call TRBJ2-4; D remains ambiguous. V lost 2 bases and J 3 bases, leaving 8 bases between the germline ends. This CDR3 has 14 residues. Germline V gene lookup returns CDR1 MNHNS and CDR2 SASEGT. The CDR3: CASSERAVKNIQYF. CDR3 DNA sequence: TGTGCCAGCAGTGAACGGGCAGTCAAAAACATTCAGTACTTC.

The chain couples TRBV6-1 to TRBJ2-1; D ambiguous. Looked up from germline, CDR1 is MNHNS and CDR2 is SASEGT. Trimming stripped 8 bases from V and 3 bases from J, with 8 bases between. The CDR3 contains 12 residues. CDR3 coding DNA: TGTGCCAGCCTACAATACTACAATGAGCAGTTCTTC. Protein sequence: CASLQYYNEQFF.

The chain recombines TRBV25-1 with TRBJ2-7, with TRBD1 identical over 7 bases. Germline-derived CDR1 and CDR2 are MGHDK and SYGVNS. V lost 4 bases to trimming and J lost 3 bases; unmatched junction nucleotides: 9. CDR3 length: 15 residues. The CDR3 DNA follows: TGTGCCAGCAGTGCCCCAGGAAGACAGGGCTACGAGCAGTACTTC. Amino acids: CASSAPGRQGYEQYF.

The chain uses TRBV6-6 and TRBJ1-5; 9 nucleotides match TRBD1. Germline V gene data show CDR1 as MNHNY and CDR2 as SVGAGI (reference sequence). The CDR3 extends over 15 amino acids. V trimming: 0 bases; J trimming: 4 bases; junction bases outside the gene matches: 1. CDR3 region: CASSYSDRGNQPQHF. CDR3 nucleotide sequence: TGTGCCAGCAGTTACTCGGACAGGGGTAATCAGCCCCAGCATTTT.

The gene calls are TRBV6-5 and TRBJ2-5; D is possibly TRBD2 (5 bases). Germline V gene sequence: CDR1 MNHEY, CDR2 SVGAGI. The CDR3 has 13 amino acids. The ends were cut back, 3 bases at V and 2 bases at J, with 7 bases in the middle. Here the CDR3 reads CASSYQRQETQYF. CDR3 in DNA: TGTGCCAGCAGTTATCAGCGGCAAGAGACCCAGTACTTC.

This chain connects TRBV7-2 to TRBJ2-1, with D hard to call. CDR1 is SGHTA, CDR2 FQGNSA, per germline. The CDR3 consists of 14 residues. V was shortened by 5 bases and J by 2 bases, with 10 bases between the two germline ends. The CDR3 region has the DNA TGTGCCAGCAGCCATGACGGACCCTACAATGAGCAGTTCTTC. Translating it yields CASSHDGPYNEQFF.

In nucleotides, the CDR3 is TGTGCCAGCAGCCTTAACCAGGGGGCAGGTGGCTACACCTTC. Translating gives CASSLNQGAGGYTF. The chain combines TRBV5-4 with TRBJ1-2, with 8 bases lining up with TRBD1. Germline values: CDR1 SGHNT, CDR2 YYREEE (reference sequence). The junction had 9 bases not matched to a gene; V was cut back by 4 bases and J by 7 bases. This CDR3 contains 14 residues.

The count of this clone is one. This sequence joins TRBV29-1 and TRBJ2-7, with TRBD1 matching over 10 bases. Losses at the gene ends were 6 bases for V and 6 bases for J; bases not matched to a gene: 8. The CDR3 runs 13 residues. The germline V gene encodes CDR1 SQVTM and CDR2 ANQGSEA. Written as DNA, the CDR3 is TGCAGCGTACTGACGGGACAGGGGTTCGAGCAGTACTTC. It yields the protein CSVLTGQGFEQYF.

The chain links TRBV6-6 to TRBJ2-7; no reliable D call. The V gene lost 0 bases and the J gene lost 6 bases, with 9 bases spanning the gap. CDR1 is MNHNY and CDR2 is SVGAGI in the germline V gene (reference sequence). This CDR3 has 13 amino acids. Here the CDR3 reads CASSYSTRTEQYF. DNA for the CDR3: TGTGCCAGCAGTTACTCGACAAGAACCGAGCAGTACTTC.

The chain couples TRBV11-1 to TRBJ2-2; D is unclear. Germline V gene sequence: CDR1 SGHAT, CDR2 FQDESV (reference sequence). This CDR3 contains 14 residues. The V and J ends lost 5 bases and 1 base respectively, with 8 bases between them. This chain's CDR3 is CASSPPKNTGELFF. CDR3 nucleotides: TGTGCCAGCAGCCCCCCCAAGAACACCGGGGAGCTGTTTTTT.

This clone was observed once. V and J are TRBV7-9 and TRBJ2-1, with D possibly TRBD2 on 5 matching bases. Trimming left V 6 bases short and J 2 bases short, with 14 bases between. This CDR3 is 15 amino acids long. Germline CDR1 reads SEHNR; CDR2 reads FQNEAQ (reference sequence). The DNA of the CDR3 is TGTGCCAGCAGGGAACCGGGATCCACCTACAATGAGCAGTTCTTC. Amino acid sequence: CASREPGSTYNEQFF.

The chain is built from TRBV10-1 and TRBJ2-7; TRBD2 might be the D (6 bases). The CDR3 is made up of 13 amino acids. Per germline, CDR1 WNHNN and CDR2 SYGVQD (reference sequence). V dropped 4 bases and J dropped 3 bases, with 10 bases sitting between them. The CDR3 DNA is TGCGCCAGCAGTGGGGCGGGGCTCTACGAGCAGTACGTC. The encoded protein is CASSGAGLYEQYV.

The rearrangement joins TRBV7-2 to TRBJ1-5; D remains unclear. CDR3 length equals 12 residues. Trimming shortened V by 3 bases and J by 4 bases, and 4 bases separated the two germline ends. The germline V gene has CDR1 SGHTA and CDR2 FQGNSA. The CDR3 loop is CASSFMNQPQHF. CDR3 coding DNA: TGTGCCAGCAGCTTCATGAATCAGCCCCAGCATTTT.

V gene TRBV5-6 combines with J gene TRBJ2-7; the match to TRBD2 covers 7 bases. This CDR3 spans 15 amino acids. Germline values: CDR1 SGHDT, CDR2 YYEEEE. After removal of 0 bases from V and 3 bases from J, the junction contained 6 bases not matched to a gene. In nucleotides, the CDR3 is TGTGCCAGCAGCTTGGGCGCGGGAGCCTACTACGAGCAGTACTTC. Protein product: CASSLGAGAYYEQYF.

The chain employs TRBV5-1 and TRBJ2-7; 10 bases align to TRBD1. This CDR3 has 13 residues. In germline, CDR1 is SGHRS, CDR2 YFSETQ. V dropped 4 bases and J dropped 6; count of bases not matched to a gene: 4. In DNA form, the CDR3 reads TGCGCCAGCAGCGCCGGGACAGGGGTCGAGCAGTACTTC. Translation: CASSAGTGVEQYF.

The chain joins TRBV13 to TRBJ1-2; 10 bases fit TRBD1. The CDR3 is made up of 18 amino acids. V was pared by 5 bases and J by 2 bases, with 14 bases of the junction left unmatched. CDR1 is PRHDT, CDR2 FYEKMQ, per germline (reference sequence). The CDR3 DNA follows: TGTGCCAGCAGCACGGACAGGGGGAGACCGATTCCCAACTATGGCTACACCTTC. This codes for CASSTDRGRPIPNYGYTF. The full variable domain, completed using reference TRBV13 and TRBJ1-2, is AAGVIQSPRHLIKEKRETATLKCYPIPRHDTVYWYQQGPGQDPQFLISFYEKMQSDKGSIPDRFSAQQFSDYHSELNMSSLELGDSALYFCASSTDRGRPIPNYGYTFGSGTRLTVV.

The chain recombines TRBV11-2 with TRBJ2-5, with D tentatively TRBD1 or TRBD2 (6 bases each). The germline CDR1 and CDR2 sequences are SGHAT and FQNNGV. Trimming shortened V by 1 base and J by 5 bases, and 14 bases separated the two germline ends. CDR3 length: 15 amino acids. The CDR3 loop reads CASSLGVGGSETQYF. The CDR3 nucleotides are TGTGCCAGCAGCTTAGGGGTGGGGGGCTCTGAGACCCAGTACTTC.

V and J are TRBV30 and TRBJ1-2; D remains ambiguous. V lost 0 bases and J 2 bases, leaving 7 bases between the germline ends. Looked up from germline, CDR1 is GTSNPN and CDR2 is SVGIG (reference sequence). The CDR3 has 13 amino acids. CDR3 region: CAWSVTLNYGYTF. The CDR3 nucleotides are TGTGCCTGGAGTGTTACTTTAAACTATGGCTACACCTTC.